This T cell receptor (beta chain) is drawn from a study of cytomegalovirus exposure and HLA in healthy donors (TCRdb year 2017). For context, the study as a whole: An earlier analysis of 587 of the donors reported approximately 300 Gb of sequence data and 100 million to 140 million unique TCR beta sequences from 150 million to 200 million T cells. Roughly 320 gigabases of sequencing data and roughly 81 million unique TCR sequences made up an early release that covered several hundred HLA-typed donors. The genetic ancestry cluster associated with self-reported Caucasian donors included over 65% of the roughly 400 genotyped donors. The study aimed to test whether cataloging public T cell receptors could reveal signatures of past pathogen exposure. The T cell repertoires of some 670 subjects were profiled by immunosequencing and related to cytomegalovirus serostatus. Besides the first cohort of some 670 subjects, a separate validation cohort made up of 120 different subjects was used. High-throughput TCR immunosequencing, statistical association of individual TCRs with disease status, and machine learning were combined to predict cytomegalovirus infection status. A later analysis re-examined previously published TCR beta repertoires from several hundred donors and added high-resolution HLA genotyping to investigate patterns of TCR occurrence. Rather than drawing on any new phenotypic data, the later analysis identified candidate immune exposures from TCR beta sequences and the way those sequences occurred across donors. In an earlier analysis of roughly 600 of the donors, high-throughput TCR beta sequencing was used to judge whether each TCR beta V gene segment behaved as functional or pseudogenic. Donor age, sex, ethnicity and CMV serostatus were compiled together with the repertoire data. In a later genetic analysis, genome-wide SNP genotypes for about three fifths of the roughly 670 donors were used, and that subset was treated as a discovery cohort. All discovery cohort repertoires had been generated using a single sequencing platform. HLA typing included class I and class II loci at four-digit resolution. The number of typed donors differed by locus: roughly 620-640 for A, B, C, DRB1 and DQB1; approximately 520 for DQA1; about 600 for DPA1; and roughly 470 for DPB1. Because of strong linkage in the cohort, five DR-DQ haplotypes were treated as single units for association and clustering. Among approximately 370 genotyped donors of the cohort, an average of around 220,000 unique TCR beta nucleotide sequences was sequenced per donor, of which about 20% were non-productive. The paper's findings and limits, for the study overall: The classifier was reported to diagnose cytomegalovirus status with high specificity and sensitivity in both the original cohort and the validation cohort. A later analysis found that most CMV-associated TCR beta chains appeared HLA-restricted, with HLA associations seemingly driven largely by CMV exposure. A later analysis found that HLA-associated TCR beta chains were more clonally expanded and had lower generation probabilities than equally common non-associated chains. Immune exposure information for the cohort was limited to CMV serostatus. According to the authors, the approach could potentially be generalized to other disease states and immunological phenotypes. Some 16 rarely observed V segments, including chromosome 9 orphons, were excluded from the earlier analysis of approximately 600 of the donors because counts were too low. Specific HLA alleles were associated with over 15,000 TCR beta sequences at a false discovery rate of 0.05 in a later analysis. This cohort had only TCR beta chains sequenced, and the lack of alpha or paired-chain data limited which features could be detected. Roughly uniform sequencing depth across donors was assumed in presence/absence analyses, although this assumption may not hold. An earlier analysis of approximately 530 of the donors showed that most TCR beta V segments appeared in productive rearrangements either about 87% or about 30% of the time, which broadly matched IMGT annotations. A further reported finding was that TCR beta sequences accurately predicted the HLA-A and HLA-B alleles for most subjects in the first cohort. A later analysis found that TCR association rates varied across HLA loci, with DRB1 alleles showing the most associated TCRs and HLA-C alleles the fewest. In a later genetic analysis, fewer N-insertions in productive TCRs were reported among donors in an Asian-associated ancestry cluster than the roughly 640-donor mean. Several of the top co-occurrence clusters appeared to be linked to parvovirus B19, influenza, CMV and Epstein-Barr virus, according to a later analysis. The 87-base-pair reads could not distinguish some IMGT-functional V segments, including TRBV6-2 and TRBV6-3, so those segments were excluded. Linkage disequilibrium might explain the correlated functional status among segregating V segments, but an unknown experimental factor could not be ruled out. A few of the identified cytomegalovirus-associated TCR beta chains were confirmed in vitro to be specific for cytomegalovirus antigens. Because HLA typing was unavailable for some donors at each locus, only the typed subset was used in association tests. A cluster of highly shared sequence variants was judged likely to be a technical artifact of the sequencing pipeline. Most TCR sequences were seen in very few donors, while some public TCRs were found in many individuals. When HLA alleles, especially DR and DQ, strongly co-occurred, attributing TCR associations to individual alleles was difficult. The study gave a list of 150 to 200 TCR beta chains associated with cytomegalovirus. V-gene and J-gene trimming of TCR beta chains was associated with a missense DCLRE1C variant in a later genetic analysis, and the association was replicated in an independent cohort.

About this clone: No cognate antigen has been identified for it. The record has no base qualities; no much larger clone is one base away.

The protocol used for the library was the immunoSEQ multiplex PCR assay. For the multiplex PCR, a mixture combining 60 forward primers for TCR Vbeta segments and 13 reverse primers for TCR Jbeta segments was used. The CDR3 region of rearranged TCR beta genes was amplified from genomic DNA with a multiplex PCR assay. On the Illumina HiSeq System, the amplified TCR beta libraries were sequenced as 87-base-pair reads. The paper's data handling went like this. A later analysis counted about 80 million unique TCR beta chains across the 666 repertoires, and roughly 10 million of these chains were shared by at least two donors. A nearest-neighbor algorithm error-corrected the raw reads and collapsed the reads into unique sequences, merging closely related sequences to remove PCR and sequencing errors. CDR3 sequences were aligned to IMGT reference sequences to assign V, D and J gene segments. For a sequence to be retained, at least a six-nucleotide match to both a V gene segment and a J gene segment was required. Rearrangements were classified as productive when the CDR3 lacked stop codons and remained in frame with V and J, and all other rearrangements were classified as non-productive. CDR3 was defined according to IMGT convention as the region running from the second conserved V-encoded cysteine to the conserved J-encoded phenylalanine. The earlier analysis of about 590 of the donors excluded sequences that lacked an unambiguous match to a single V gene segment. In an earlier analysis of 587 of the donors, V segments were called functional above 56.7% productive rearrangements and were called segregating when the between-donor standard deviation exceeded 5%. A statistical classification framework was built for diagnosing cytomegalovirus status from the catalog of TCR beta chain sequences. In a later analysis, TCR nucleotide sequences were compared against IMGT/GENE-DB human TR gene sequences so that V and J genes could be assigned. The TCRdist pipeline was used in a later analysis to assign CDR3 sequences and most-parsimonious VDJ recombination scenarios. A later analysis defined each TCR beta chain by its CDR3 amino acid sequence plus V-gene family, and excluded reads lacking a unique V-gene family. A later analysis removed 592 highly shared, low-generation-probability nucleotide sequences to deal with suspected cross-contamination and a sequencing artifact. In a later analysis, a clonal expansion index was calculated for each public chain from normalized within-repertoire ranks of inferred template counts. In a later analysis, generation probabilities were computed with a VDJ recombination model fitted to out-of-frame rearrangements, and the resulting probabilities were checked against IGoR. A later analysis scored TCR-TCR, TCR-HLA and TCR-CMV co-occurrence with hypergeometric tests, applying a repertoire-size bias correction to TCR pairs. To estimate false discovery rates, a later analysis permuted the HLA or CMV assignments 20 times. In a later analysis, co-occurring TCRs were grouped using DBSCAN, with TCRdist sequence similarity added in when clustering inside HLA-allele-positive subsets. For co-occurrence clustering, repertoires with fewer than 30,000 or more than 120,000 public chains were excluded, along with roughly 5 repertoires with anomalous nucleotide sharing. In its TCRdb copy, this immuneACCESS table keeps in-frame sequences only and misses some clones. Where compared with another copy, unresolved V genes explain less than half of these, and the others have no known cause. V and J calls and clone size come straight from that table; D and trimming were deduced from the DNA. The sample has fewer than 150,000 clones on record, more than 75% of them singletons. The top ten hold 3.9% of the sample.

At the junction V is shortened by 3 bases and J by 2 bases; bases outside the gene matches: 8. The CDR3 spans 16 residues, from the cysteine through the phenylalanine. Solely the CDR3 DNA is kept, with 48 bases framed from the first base. The germline V gene provides CDR1 ENHRY and CDR2 SYGVKD. In total, 600 or so healthy bone marrow donors made up the cohort. At the time of sampling, every cohort member was nominally healthy, though immune exposures that went unrecorded were likely present. The donor was CMV seronegative and was included in the group of several hundred seronegative cohort members. A peripheral blood sample was provided by each donor, and peripheral blood mononuclear cells were used for TCR beta sequencing. Genomic DNA extraction from the blood cell samples was performed with the Qiagen DNeasy Blood Extraction Kit.

Sequenced sample: PBMCs. This TCR derives from a man aged 18 to 29 in good health and CMV-seronegative. Here the chain combines TRBV10-3 and TRBJ2-5; the junction holds 8 bases that match TRBD2. CDR3 protein: CAISDPGGEYQETQYF. At the DNA level, the sequence is TGTGCCATCAGTGACCCGGGGGGGGAATATCAAGAGACCCAGTACTTC.